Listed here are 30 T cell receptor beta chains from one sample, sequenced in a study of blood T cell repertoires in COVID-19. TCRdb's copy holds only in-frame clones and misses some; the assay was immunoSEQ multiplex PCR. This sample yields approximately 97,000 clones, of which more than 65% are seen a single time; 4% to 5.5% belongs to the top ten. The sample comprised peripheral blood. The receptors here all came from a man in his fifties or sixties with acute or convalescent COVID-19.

CDR3 in DNA: TGTGCCAGCAGTCAGACAGGACCCACTGAAGCTTTCTTT. It is translated as CASSQTGPTEAFF. This rearrangement joins TRBV12-3 or TRBV12-4 to TRBJ1-1; possibly TRBD1 for D (6 bases). V lost 5 bases, J lost 4 bases, and 11 bases lay in between. The CDR3 extends over 13 amino acids.

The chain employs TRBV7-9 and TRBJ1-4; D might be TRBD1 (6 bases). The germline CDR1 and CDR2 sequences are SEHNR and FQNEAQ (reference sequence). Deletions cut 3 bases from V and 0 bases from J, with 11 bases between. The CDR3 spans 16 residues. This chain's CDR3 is CASSLGHLATNEKLFF. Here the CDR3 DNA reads TGTGCCAGCAGCTTGGGACACCTTGCAACTAATGAAAAACTGTTTTTT.

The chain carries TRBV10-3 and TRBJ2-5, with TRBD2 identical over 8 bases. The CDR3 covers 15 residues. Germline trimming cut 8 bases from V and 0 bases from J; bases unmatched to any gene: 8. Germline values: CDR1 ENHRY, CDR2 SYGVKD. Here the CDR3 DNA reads TGTGCCATCGCAAGCGGGGGCCAGTACCAAGAGACCCAGTACTTC. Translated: CAIASGGQYQETQYF.

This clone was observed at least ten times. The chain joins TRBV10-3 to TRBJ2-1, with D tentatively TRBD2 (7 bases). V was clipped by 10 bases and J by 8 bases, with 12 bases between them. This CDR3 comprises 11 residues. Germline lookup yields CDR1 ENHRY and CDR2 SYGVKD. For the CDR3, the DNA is TGTGCCAAGGGGGGGCATGATGAGCAGTTCTTC. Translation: CAKGGHDEQFF.

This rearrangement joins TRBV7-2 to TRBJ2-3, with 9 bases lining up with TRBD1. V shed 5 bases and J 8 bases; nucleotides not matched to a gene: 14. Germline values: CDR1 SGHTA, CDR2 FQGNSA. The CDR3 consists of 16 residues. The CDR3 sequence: CASSRKTGGAVPTQYF. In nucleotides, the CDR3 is TGTGCCAGCAGCCGCAAGACAGGGGGAGCAGTACCTACGCAGTATTTT.

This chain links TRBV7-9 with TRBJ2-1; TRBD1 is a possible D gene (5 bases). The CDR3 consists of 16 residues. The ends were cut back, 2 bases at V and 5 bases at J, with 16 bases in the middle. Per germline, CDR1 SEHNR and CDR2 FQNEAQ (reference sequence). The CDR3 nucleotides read TGTGCCAGCAGCTTATTCTGGGGCGGAGAAAACAATGAGCAGTTCTTC. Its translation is CASSLFWGGENNEQFF.

The CDR3 loop is CASSLDSVGEGGAINQPQHF. CDR3 bases: TGTGCCAGCAGCTTGGATTCGGTAGGTGAAGGTGGGGCGATTAATCAGCCCCAGCATTTT. The V and J genes are TRBV5-5 and TRBJ1-5; TRBD1 might be the D (5 bases). Per the germline V gene, CDR1 is SGHKS and CDR2 is YYEKEE (reference sequence). The CDR3 sequence is 20 residues long. V dropped 0 bases and J dropped 4 bases, with 26 bases sitting between them.

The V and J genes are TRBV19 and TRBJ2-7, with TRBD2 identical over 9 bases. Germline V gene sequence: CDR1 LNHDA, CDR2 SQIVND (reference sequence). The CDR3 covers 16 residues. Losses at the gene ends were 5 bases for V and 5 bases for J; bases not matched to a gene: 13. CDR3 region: CASSARWTSVSNEQYF. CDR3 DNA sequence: TGTGCCAGTAGTGCTCGGTGGACTAGCGTCTCAAACGAGCAGTACTTC.

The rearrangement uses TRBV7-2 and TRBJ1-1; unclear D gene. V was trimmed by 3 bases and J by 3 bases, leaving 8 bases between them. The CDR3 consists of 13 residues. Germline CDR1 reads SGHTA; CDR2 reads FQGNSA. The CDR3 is CASSFPHYTEAFF. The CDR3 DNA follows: TGTGCCAGCAGCTTTCCCCATTACACTGAAGCTTTCTTT.

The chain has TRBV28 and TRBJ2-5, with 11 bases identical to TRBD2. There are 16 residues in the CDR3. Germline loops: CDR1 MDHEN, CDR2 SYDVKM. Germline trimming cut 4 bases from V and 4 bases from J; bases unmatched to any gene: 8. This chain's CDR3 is CASSSLRLAGIETQYF. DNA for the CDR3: TGTGCCAGCAGTTCCCTAAGACTAGCGGGAATAGAGACCCAGTACTTC.

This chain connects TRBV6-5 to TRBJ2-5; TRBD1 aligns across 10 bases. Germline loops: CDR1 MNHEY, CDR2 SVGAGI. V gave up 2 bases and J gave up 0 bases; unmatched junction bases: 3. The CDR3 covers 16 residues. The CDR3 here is CASSYGQGGNQETQYF. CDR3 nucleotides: TGTGCCAGCAGTTACGGACAGGGGGGAAACCAAGAGACCCAGTACTTC.

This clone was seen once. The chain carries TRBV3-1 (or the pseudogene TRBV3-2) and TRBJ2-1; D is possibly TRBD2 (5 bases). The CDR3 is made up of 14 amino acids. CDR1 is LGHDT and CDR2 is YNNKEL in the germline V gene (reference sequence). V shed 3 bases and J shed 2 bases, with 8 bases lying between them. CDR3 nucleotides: TGTGCCAGCAGCCACAGCGGAGCCTACAATGAGCAGTTCTTC. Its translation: CASSHSGAYNEQFF.

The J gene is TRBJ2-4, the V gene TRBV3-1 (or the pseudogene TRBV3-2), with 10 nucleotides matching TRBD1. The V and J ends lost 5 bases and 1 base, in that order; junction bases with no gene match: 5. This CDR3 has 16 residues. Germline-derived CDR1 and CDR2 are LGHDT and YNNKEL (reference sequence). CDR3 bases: TGTGCCAGCAGCAATGACAGGGGGCTGGCCAAAAACATTCAGTACTTC. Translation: CASSNDRGLAKNIQYF.

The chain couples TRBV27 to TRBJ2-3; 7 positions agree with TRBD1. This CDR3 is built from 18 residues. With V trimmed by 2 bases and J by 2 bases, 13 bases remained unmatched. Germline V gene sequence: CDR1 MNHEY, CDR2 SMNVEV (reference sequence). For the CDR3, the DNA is TGTGCCAGCAGTTTAGGACGGGGACAGACTACAACCACAGATACGCAGTATTTT. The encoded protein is CASSLGRGQTTTTDTQYF.

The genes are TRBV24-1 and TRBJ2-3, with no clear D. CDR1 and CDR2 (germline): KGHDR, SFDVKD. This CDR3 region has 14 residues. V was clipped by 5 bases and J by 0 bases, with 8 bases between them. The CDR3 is CATSVGESTDTQYF. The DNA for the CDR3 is TGTGCCACCAGTGTAGGAGAGAGCACAGATACGCAGTATTTT.

The CDR3, as DNA: TGTGCCAGCTCACCACCGTTAATAGTCAGGCCACCTGATACGCAGTATTTT. This gives the protein CASSPPLIVRPPDTQYF. The chain uses TRBV18 and TRBJ2-3; D remains unclear. The CDR3 extends over 17 amino acids. Trimming removed 0 bases from V and 6 bases from J, with 19 bases in between. Germline V lookup: CDR1 KGHSH, CDR2 LQKENI.

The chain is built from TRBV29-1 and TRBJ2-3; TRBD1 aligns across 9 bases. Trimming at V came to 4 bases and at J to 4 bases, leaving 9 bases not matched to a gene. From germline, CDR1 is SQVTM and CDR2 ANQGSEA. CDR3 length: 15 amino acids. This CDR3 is CSVGGGQGSADTQYF. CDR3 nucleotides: TGCAGCGTTGGGGGGGGACAGGGTTCCGCAGATACGCAGTATTTT.

In DNA, the CDR3 is TGTGCCAGCAGTTTTGACAGCCTTTATTCACCCCTCCACTTT. Protein product: CASSFDSLYSPLHF. The V gene is TRBV28, the J gene TRBJ1-6; D perhaps matches TRBD1 (5 bases). This CDR3 has 14 residues. Germline V CDR1 and CDR2: MDHEN, SYDVKM. The V gene lost 3 bases and the J gene lost 8 bases, with 11 bases spanning the gap.

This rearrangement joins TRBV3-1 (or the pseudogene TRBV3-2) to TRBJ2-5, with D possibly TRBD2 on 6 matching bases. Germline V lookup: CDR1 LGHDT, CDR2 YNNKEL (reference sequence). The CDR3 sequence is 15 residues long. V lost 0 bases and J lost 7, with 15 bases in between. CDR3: CASSQDRLREATQYF. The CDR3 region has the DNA TGTGCCAGCAGCCAAGATCGGCTCAGGGAGGCGACCCAGTACTTC.

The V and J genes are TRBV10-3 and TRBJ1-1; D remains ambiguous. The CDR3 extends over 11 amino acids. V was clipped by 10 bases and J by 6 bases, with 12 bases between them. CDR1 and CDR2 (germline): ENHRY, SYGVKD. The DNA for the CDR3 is TGTGCCACCCTGCTCGAGTCTGAAGCTTTCTTT. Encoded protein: CATLLESEAFF.

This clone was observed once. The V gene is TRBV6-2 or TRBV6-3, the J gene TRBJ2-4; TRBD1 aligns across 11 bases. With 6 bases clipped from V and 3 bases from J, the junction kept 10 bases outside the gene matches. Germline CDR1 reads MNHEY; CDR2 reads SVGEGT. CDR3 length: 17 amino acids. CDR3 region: CASSPGTGGIGKNIQYF. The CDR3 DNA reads TGTGCCAGCAGCCCTGGGACAGGGGGGATCGGCAAAAACATTCAGTACTTC.

Here the CDR3 DNA reads TGTGCCAGCAGTTATCAGGTGGAGGCCTACGAGCAGTACTTC. Its translation is CASSYQVEAYEQYF. This chain joins TRBV6-5 and TRBJ2-7; weak D call: TRBD2 (5 bases). The V end lost 3 bases, the J end lost 2 bases, and 11 bases lay between the germline ends. The CDR3 loop spans 14 amino acids. Germline lookup yields CDR1 MNHEY and CDR2 SVGAGI.

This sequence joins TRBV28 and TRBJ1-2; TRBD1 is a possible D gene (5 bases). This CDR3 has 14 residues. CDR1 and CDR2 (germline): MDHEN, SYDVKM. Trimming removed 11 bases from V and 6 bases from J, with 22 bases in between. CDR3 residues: CAVTGGFSGNGYTF. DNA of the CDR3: TGTGCCGTGACGGGGGGTTTTTCGGGGAATGGCTACACCTTC.

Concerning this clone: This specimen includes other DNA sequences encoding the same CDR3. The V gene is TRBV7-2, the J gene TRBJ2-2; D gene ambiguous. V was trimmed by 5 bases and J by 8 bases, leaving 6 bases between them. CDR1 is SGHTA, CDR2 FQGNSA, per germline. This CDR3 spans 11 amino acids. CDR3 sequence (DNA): TGTGCCAGCAGCCCCCCAGGGGAGCTGTTTTTT. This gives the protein CASSPPGELFF.

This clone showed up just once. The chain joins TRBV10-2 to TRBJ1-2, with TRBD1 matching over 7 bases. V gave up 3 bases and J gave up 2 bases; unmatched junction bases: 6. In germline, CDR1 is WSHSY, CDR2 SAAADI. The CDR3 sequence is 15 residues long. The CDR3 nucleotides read TGCGCCAGCAGTGAACGAAAGGGACAGAACTATGGCTACACCTTC. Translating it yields CASSERKGQNYGYTF.

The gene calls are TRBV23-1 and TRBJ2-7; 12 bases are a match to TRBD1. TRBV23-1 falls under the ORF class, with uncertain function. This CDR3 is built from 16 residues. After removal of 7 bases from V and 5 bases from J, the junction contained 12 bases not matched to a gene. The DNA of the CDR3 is TGCGCCAGCAACCAACTCCGGGACAGGGGGCTTCACGAGCAGTACTTC. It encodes CASNQLRDRGLHEQYF.

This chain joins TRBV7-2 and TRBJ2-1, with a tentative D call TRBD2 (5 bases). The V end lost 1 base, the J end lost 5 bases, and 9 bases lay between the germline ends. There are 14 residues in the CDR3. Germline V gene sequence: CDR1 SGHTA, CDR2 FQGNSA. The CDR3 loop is CASSLGLANNEQFF. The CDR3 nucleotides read TGTGCCAGCAGCTTAGGTCTAGCTAACAATGAGCAGTTCTTC.

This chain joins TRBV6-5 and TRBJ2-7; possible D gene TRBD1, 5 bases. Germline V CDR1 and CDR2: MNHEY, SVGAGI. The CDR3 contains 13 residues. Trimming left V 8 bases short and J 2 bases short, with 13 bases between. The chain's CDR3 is CASGTGVTYEQYF. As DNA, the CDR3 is TGTGCCAGCGGAACAGGAGTTACCTACGAGCAGTACTTC.

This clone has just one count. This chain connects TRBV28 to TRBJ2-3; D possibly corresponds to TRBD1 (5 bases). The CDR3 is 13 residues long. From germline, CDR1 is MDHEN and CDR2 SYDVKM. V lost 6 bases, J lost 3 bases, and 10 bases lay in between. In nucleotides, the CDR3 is TGTGCCAGCAGATTAACAGGAACAGATACGCAGTATTTT. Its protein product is CASRLTGTDTQYF. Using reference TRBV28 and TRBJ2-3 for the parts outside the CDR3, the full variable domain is DVKVTQSSRYLVKRTGEKVFLECVQDMDHENMFWYRQDPGLGLRLIYFSYDVKMKEKGDIPEGYSVSREKKERFSLILESASTNQTSMYLCASRLTGTDTQYFGPGTRLTVL.

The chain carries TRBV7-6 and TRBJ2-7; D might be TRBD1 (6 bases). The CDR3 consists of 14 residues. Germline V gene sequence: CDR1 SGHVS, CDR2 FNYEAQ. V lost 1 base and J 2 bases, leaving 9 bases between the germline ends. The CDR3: CASSLGTETYEQYF. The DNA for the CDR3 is TGTGCCAGCAGCTTAGGGACAGAGACCTACGAGCAGTACTTC.